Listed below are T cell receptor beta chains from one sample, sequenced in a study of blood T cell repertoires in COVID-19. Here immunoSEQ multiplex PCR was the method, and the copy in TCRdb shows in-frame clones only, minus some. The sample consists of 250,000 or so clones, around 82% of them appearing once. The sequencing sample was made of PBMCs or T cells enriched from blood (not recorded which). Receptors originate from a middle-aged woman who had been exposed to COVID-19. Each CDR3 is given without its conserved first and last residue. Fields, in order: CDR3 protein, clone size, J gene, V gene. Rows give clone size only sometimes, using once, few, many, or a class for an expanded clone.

CDR3: ASKGTEGGNIQY
size: .
J: TRBJ2-4
V: TRBV2

CDR3: ASSQVEGAGGHYEQY
size: few
J: TRBJ2-7
V: TRBV3-1/TRBV3-2

CDR3: ASSLGRGQTNEKLF
size: .
J: TRBJ1-4
V: TRBV5-4

CDR3: ASSPGTDWAEAF
size: .
J: TRBJ1-1
V: TRBV6-5

CDR3: ASRLDLNQPQH
size: .
J: TRBJ1-5
V: TRBV6-5

CDR3: ATNRGRETQY
size: .
J: TRBJ2-5
V: TRBV28

CDR3: ASSESVAGRNQPQH
size: .
J: TRBJ1-5
V: TRBV4-1

CDR3: ASDGGYT
size: few
J: TRBJ1-2
V: TRBV11-2

CDR3: ASSQPRDRGNYGYT
size: .
J: TRBJ1-2
V: TRBV4-1

CDR3: ASSRDTPAGDTQY
size: .
J: TRBJ2-3
V: TRBV9

CDR3: ASSQGTESSYEQY
size: .
J: TRBJ2-7
V: TRBV4-2

CDR3: AISEDRGHGEQF
size: .
J: TRBJ2-1
V: TRBV10-3

CDR3: SVEGAGQPWETQY
size: .
J: TRBJ2-5
V: TRBV29-1

CDR3: ASSSRVGARNEQF
size: .
J: TRBJ2-1
V: TRBV7-2

CDR3: ASSSQGFESSQPQH
size: .
J: TRBJ1-5
V: TRBV6-2/TRBV6-3

CDR3: ASSQEWTATYEQY
size: .
J: TRBJ2-7
V: TRBV14

CDR3: SVEDRGQGLGQY
size: .
J: TRBJ2-7
V: TRBV29-1

CDR3: ASSSGLAAYNEQF
size: .
J: TRBJ2-1
V: TRBV6-5

CDR3: SVGLGTDTQY
size: .
J: TRBJ2-3
V: TRBV29-1

CDR3: ASSFGTSGGTGELF
size: .
J: TRBJ2-2
V: TRBV5-1

CDR3: ASSVDVGSNTEAF
size: many
J: TRBJ1-1
V: TRBV9

CDR3: ASSSLAGDAYEQY
size: .
J: TRBJ2-7
V: TRBV6-5

CDR3: ASSLGRRDTEAF
size: .
J: TRBJ1-1
V: TRBV28

CDR3: SVADRGNSPLH
size: few
J: TRBJ1-6
V: TRBV29-1

CDR3: ASSLGGNDYGYT
size: .
J: TRBJ1-2
V: TRBV5-8

CDR3: ASSVGQGLGYEQY
size: .
J: TRBJ2-7
V: TRBV9

CDR3: ASSQGVDYGYT
size: few
J: TRBJ1-2
V: TRBV6-5

CDR3: ASSLTGHNEQF
size: .
J: TRBJ2-1
V: TRBV7-3

CDR3: ASSLKTNEQF
size: once
J: TRBJ2-1
V: TRBV7-2

CDR3: ASSLQGNYGYT
size: .
J: TRBJ1-2
V: TRBV12-3/TRBV12-4

CDR3: ASSLTPKGELF
size: .
J: TRBJ2-2
V: TRBV5-1

CDR3: ASSLLRAVSDYGYT
size: .
J: TRBJ1-2
V: TRBV7-2

CDR3: ASRKGPTGGETQY
size: .
J: TRBJ2-5
V: TRBV2

CDR3: ASSYAQAGYT
size: .
J: TRBJ1-2
V: TRBV6-2/TRBV6-3

CDR3: AWTTGRDNEQF
size: .
J: TRBJ2-1
V: TRBV30

CDR3: ASKSIREQF
size: .
J: TRBJ2-1
V: TRBV6-5

CDR3: ASSGTNNSPLH
size: .
J: TRBJ1-6
V: TRBV25-1

CDR3: ASSGTANYGYT
size: .
J: TRBJ1-2
V: TRBV28

CDR3: ASSLSGHDEAF
size: few
J: TRBJ1-1
V: TRBV28

CDR3: ASSPPLASVVGGTQY
size: .
J: TRBJ2-5
V: TRBV18

CDR3: ASSLDRGQPQH
size: .
J: TRBJ1-5
V: TRBV3-1/TRBV3-2

CDR3: ASSWVAGGQETQY
size: few
J: TRBJ2-5
V: TRBV5-4

CDR3: ASSTRAENEKLF
size: .
J: TRBJ1-4
V: TRBV19

CDR3: ASSPGQVGNTIY
size: .
J: TRBJ1-3
V: TRBV28

CDR3: ASRAGPPGNEQF
size: .
J: TRBJ2-1
V: TRBV9

CDR3: ASSQNGLGEETQY
size: .
J: TRBJ2-5
V: TRBV3-1/TRBV3-2

CDR3: ASTGTGAEQY
size: few
J: TRBJ2-7
V: TRBV25-1

CDR3: ASSIDGFDAGDWEKLF
size: .
J: TRBJ1-4
V: TRBV19

CDR3: SVEDTRHKGAGGYT
size: .
J: TRBJ1-2
V: TRBV29-1

CDR3: ASSVRTGNTEAF
size: .
J: TRBJ1-1
V: TRBV9

CDR3: ASGRGLGTEAF
size: .
J: TRBJ1-1
V: TRBV27

CDR3: ATSEGPPGYGYT
size: .
J: TRBJ1-2
V: TRBV24-1

CDR3: ASSSTPSGTQY
size: .
J: TRBJ2-5
V: TRBV11-3

CDR3: ASSLAVPGQLSTYEQY
size: .
J: TRBJ2-7
V: TRBV7-6

CDR3: AIIEASGGAGETQY
size: .
J: TRBJ2-5
V: TRBV10-3

CDR3: ASSSGTGAYSNQPQH
size: few
J: TRBJ1-5
V: TRBV28

CDR3: AWRLGLNYGYT
size: once
J: TRBJ1-2
V: TRBV30